The rows below give T cell receptor beta chains drawn from one sample of a study of cytomegalovirus exposure and HLA in healthy donors. TCRdb's copy holds only in-frame clones and misses some; the assay was immunoSEQ multiplex PCR. The sample lists 180,000 or so clones; around 80% were seen once. Sample: PBMCs. These receptors were obtained from a man aged 18 to 30 in good health and CMV-seronegative. Each CDR3 is given with its conserved first and last residue. D genes are given only for firm matches. Only some rows state a clone size, as once, few, many or a class for expanded clones.

NA	TRBV7-9	TRBJ2-1	NA	TGTGCCAGCAGCCCCCTTAAGCGGGCTCACAATGAGCAGTTCTTC	CASSPLKRAHNEQFF
TRBD2	TRBV11-2	TRBJ2-7	NA	TGTGCCAGCAGCTTAGGTAGCGGGAGGTGGTACGAGCAGTACTTC	CASSLGSGRWYEQYF
TRBD2	TRBV4-1	TRBJ2-1	NA	TGTGCCAGCAGCCATCCCGGGACTAGGACCTACAATGAGCAGTTCTTC	CASSHPGTRTYNEQFF
TRBD1	TRBV9	TRBJ2-3	NA	TGTGCCAGCAGCCCCCGGGACAGGGAAACAGATACGCAGTATTTT	CASSPRDRETDTQYF
NA	TRBV27	TRBJ1-6	NA	TGTGCCAGCAGTCGGGGATCAGTTAGCTCCTATAATTCACCCCTCCACTTT	CASSRGSVSSYNSPLHF
NA	TRBV6-5	TRBJ2-7	NA	TGTGCCAGCAGTTTACGGGGAGTTAACTACGAGCAGTACTTC	CASSLRGVNYEQYF
TRBD1	TRBV7-3	TRBJ2-1	NA	TGTGCCAGCAGCTCAACCGGGACAGCAGGGGACAATGAGCAGTTCTTC	CASSSTGTAGDNEQFF
TRBD2	TRBV7-6	TRBJ2-1	once	TGTGCCAGCAGCTTAGGACTAGCGGGAGTCGGGGGGTGGAATGAGCAGTTCTTC	CASSLGLAGVGGWNEQFF
NA	TRBV7-9	TRBJ2-6	NA	TGTGCCAGCAGCTTAAGCGTAACTGGGGCCAACGTCCTGACTTTC	CASSLSVTGANVLTF
NA	TRBV2	TRBJ1-1	once	TGTGCCAGCAGTCTTCTTCCGGGACAGAACACTGAAGCTTTCTTT	CASSLLPGQNTEAFF
TRBD2	TRBV30	TRBJ2-3	once	TGTGCCTGGAAGCGGGGGCAGTCGACAGATACGCAGTATTTT	CAWKRGQSTDTQYF
TRBD1	TRBV27	TRBJ1-2	NA	TGTGCCAGCAGCTTGATCCAGGGGGCGGGCTATGGCTACACCTTC	CASSLIQGAGYGYTF
NA	TRBV10-3	TRBJ2-7	NA	TGTGCCATCAGTGAAAGAGCGTCCTACGAGCAGTACTTC	CAISERASYEQYF
NA	TRBV9	TRBJ1-5	NA	TGTGCCAGCAGCGCTTACCACACAGGTCAGCCCCAGCATTTT	CASSAYHTGQPQHF
NA	TRBV7-6	TRBJ1-3	NA	TGTGCCAGCAGCCCCCTTAGCCAGTCACCTAAAAACTCTGGAAACACCATATATTTT	CASSPLSQSPKNSGNTIYF
TRBD1	TRBV29-1	TRBJ1-1	few	TGCAGCACCATATCGACAGGGAGAGAGAACACTGAAGCTTTCTTT	CSTISTGRENTEAFF
NA	TRBV4-3	TRBJ2-1	NA	TGCGCCAGCAGCCAATACAGGTTTTCCAATGAGCAGTTCTTC	CASSQYRFSNEQFF
TRBD1	TRBV27	TRBJ1-2	few	TGTGCCAGCAGTTCGACAGGGTTCTATGGCTACACCTTC	CASSSTGFYGYTF
TRBD1	TRBV6-5	TRBJ1-2	NA	TGTGCCAGCAGTTACGTCGGGACAGACAAGTTTGGCTACACCTTC	CASSYVGTDKFGYTF
NA	TRBV6-5	TRBJ2-7	NA	TGTGCCAGCAGTTCGGGCGGGACAGTCTCCTACGAGCAGTACTTC	CASSSGGTVSYEQYF
TRBD1	TRBV18	TRBJ2-5	NA	TGTGCCAGCTCACCAGGGGCAGGGGGATTTCCAGAGACCCAGTACTTC	CASSPGAGGFPETQYF
NA	TRBV14	TRBJ2-7	NA	TGTGCCAGCAGCCAAAAGAGGAACGAGCAGTACTTC	CASSQKRNEQYF
NA	TRBV7-9	TRBJ2-5	NA	TGTGCCAGCCGGTGGGGAGGACCCGAAGAGACCCAGTACTTC	CASRWGGPEETQYF
TRBD1	TRBV7-2	TRBJ1-4	few	TGTGCCAGCAGCCGTCAAGGACAGGGAAGGAATGAAAAACTGTTTTTT	CASSRQGQGRNEKLFF
TRBD1	TRBV18	TRBJ1-1	NA	TGTGCCAGCTCACCCATCCATGGGGACAGCATGAACACTGAAGCTTTCTTT	CASSPIHGDSMNTEAFF
NA	TRBV19	TRBJ2-6	NA	TGTGCCAGTAGAAGTGGGAGTTCTGGGGCCAACGTCCTGACTTTC	CASRSGSSGANVLTF
NA	TRBV19	TRBJ1-1	NA	TGTGCCAGTAGTCCCACCATCCACATGAACACTGAAGCTTTCTTT	CASSPTIHMNTEAFF
NA	TRBV7-9	TRBJ1-2	once	TGTGCCAGCAGCTTATATAGGGGGATAGGTGGCTACACCTTC	CASSLYRGIGGYTF
TRBD1	TRBV5-1	TRBJ2-7	few	TGCGCCAGCAGCACGACAGGGGGCCACAACGAGCAGTACTTC	CASSTTGGHNEQYF
NA	TRBV13	TRBJ2-3	once	TGTGCCAGCAGCTTAGTTCCGGCGGGTTTTAGCACAGATACGCAGTATTTT	CASSLVPAGFSTDTQYF
TRBD2	TRBV5-1	TRBJ2-6	NA	TGCGCCAGCAGCCCCGGGAGGTCGGCCCCTGGGGCCAACGTCCTGACTTTC	CASSPGRSAPGANVLTF
NA	TRBV5-4	TRBJ2-2	NA	TGTGCCAGCAGCTTGGCTCAGGGCGGCACCGGGGAGCTGTTTTTT	CASSLAQGGTGELFF
NA	TRBV4-3	TRBJ2-5	once	TGCGCCAGCAGCCGGCAGCAGTACTTC	CASSRQQYF
TRBD1	TRBV5-5	TRBJ1-1	few	TGTGCCAGCAGCCCGGACGGGCGGACAGGAGTCAACACTGAAGCTTTCTTT	CASSPDGRTGVNTEAFF
NA	TRBV5-5	TRBJ1-1	NA	TGTGCCAGCAGCTTGGCAGGGAACACTGAAGCTTTCTTT	CASSLAGNTEAFF
NA	TRBV19	TRBJ2-5	once	TGTGCCACTCGGCAGGGCATGGGATCCTTGGCGGAGACCCAGTACTTC	CATRQGMGSLAETQYF
TRBD2	TRBV7-7	TRBJ2-1	NA	TGTGCTAGCAGCTTAATCCGGGGGGATGAGCAGTTCTTC	CASSLIRGDEQFF
NA	TRBV4-2	TRBJ2-7	NA	TGTGCCAGCAGCCAAGGGTCAGGCAACGAGCAGTACTTC	CASSQGSGNEQYF
NA	TRBV7-8	TRBJ2-1	NA	TGTGCCAGCAGCTTAGATCGAGGTTACGACAATGAGCAGTTCTTC	CASSLDRGYDNEQFF
TRBD1	TRBV30	TRBJ2-1	NA	TGTGCCTGGAGTGAGGGACAGATCCATGAGCAGTTCTTC	CAWSEGQIHEQFF
NA	TRBV7-8	TRBJ2-7	NA	TGTGCCAGCAGCCTCAAAACAGGTTTCTCCTACGAGCAGTACTTC	CASSLKTGFSYEQYF
TRBD1	TRBV7-2	TRBJ1-4	NA	TGTGCCAGCAGCTTTACAGGGGGCAGTCAAGAAAAACTGTTTTTT	CASSFTGGSQEKLFF
NA	TRBV2	TRBJ2-7	NA	TGTGCCAGCAGTGGCGAACGACTAACCCTTAGCTACGAGCAGTACTTC	CASSGERLTLSYEQYF
TRBD1	TRBV25-1	TRBJ2-1	NA	TGTGCCAGCAGCCGAGACGAAGGGGGCAGGGGTTTCAATGAGCAGTTCTTC	CASSRDEGGRGFNEQFF
TRBD2	TRBV11-2	TRBJ2-7	once	TGTGCCAGCAGCCCTACTAGCGGGAGGGGAGAGCAGTACTTC	CASSPTSGRGEQYF
NA	TRBV2	TRBJ2-7	NA	TGTGCCAGCGCCCCTAGTAATGTAAGGAACGAGCAGTACTTC	CASAPSNVRNEQYF
TRBD1	TRBV29-1	TRBJ2-1	NA	TGCAGCGTTGAAGATGCGGGACAGGGGGTCGATGAGCAGTTCTTC	CSVEDAGQGVDEQFF
NA	TRBV5-6	TRBJ2-7	few	TGTGCCAGCAGCACAAAGACTACCCATCAGCAGTACTTC	CASSTKTTHQQYF
TRBD1	TRBV29-1	TRBJ2-7	NA	TGCAGCGTTCCAGGACAGGGGGCGGGCGAGCAGTACTTC	CSVPGQGAGEQYF
TRBD1	TRBV7-3	TRBJ2-7	NA	TGTGCCAGCAGCTTATGGGCAGGGGGCGATACCGAGCAGTACTTC	CASSLWAGGDTEQYF
TRBD1	TRBV19	TRBJ1-2	NA	TGTGCCAGTAGCGATCGGACAGGGGAATACTATGGCTACACCTTC	CASSDRTGEYYGYTF